These T cell receptor beta chains were read from a single sample in a study of blood T cells in healthy people across ages. One entry per CDR3 protein, called by TCRdb with MiXCR from the 5' RACE reads. The table has 700,000 to 950,000 distinct CDR3 sequences, roughly 43% seen once. The sequenced sample was blood. All receptors derive from an older woman in good health. The CDR3 runs from the conserved cysteine through the conserved F or W. A D gene is named only where the DNA matches it firmly. Clone size is stated in some rows and not others, as once, few, many or a class when expanded.

clone size | D gene | J gene | V gene | CDR3 DNA | CDR3 protein
many | . | TRBJ2-5 | TRBV6-2/TRBV6-3 | TGTGCCAGCACAGAGGGGGAGACCCAGTACTTC | CASTEGETQYF
few | . | TRBJ2-5 | TRBV7-2 | TGTGCCAGCAGCTGGGGGGTGGGGGATGAGACCCAGTACTTC | CASSWGVGDETQYF
. | TRBD1 | TRBJ2-1 | TRBV3-1 | TGTGCCAGCAGCCCTCCTACAGGGGCCCCGAGCTCCTACAATGAGCAGTTCTTC | CASSPPTGAPSSYNEQFF
. | TRBD1 | TRBJ1-2 | TRBV7-9 | TGTGCCAGCAGCCCACCGACAGGGGGATTCTATGGCTACACCTTC | CASSPPTGGFYGYTF
. | . | TRBJ1-5 | TRBV3-1 | TGTGCCAGCAGCCAAGACGGCGGGGCGGGCAATCAGCCCCAGCATTTT | CASSQDGGAGNQPQHF
. | . | TRBJ2-1 | TRBV28 | TGTGCCAGCAGAATTGGGGCAGGAGACTACAATGAGCAGTTCTTC | CASRIGAGDYNEQFF
. | TRBD1 | TRBJ2-7 | TRBV6-5 | TGTGCCAGCAGTTACGCGGACAGGGGGTCGTGGGAGCAGTACTTC | CASSYADRGSWEQYF
few | . | TRBJ2-7 | TRBV2 | TGTGCCAGCAGTGAAAGGGGAGCGGCTCCCTACGAGCAGTACTTC | CASSERGAAPYEQYF
few | TRBD1 | TRBJ1-1 | TRBV7-9 | TGTGCCAGCAGGGAGAGGACAGGCGCCTTGAACACTGAAGCTTTCTTT | CASRERTGALNTEAFF
. | . | TRBJ1-2 | TRBV7-3 | TGTGCCAGCAGCACCAGGACCTCCAGTGGCTACACCTTC | CASSTRTSSGYTF
few | . | TRBJ2-3 | TRBV3-1 | TGTGCCAGCAGCCATCAGGGGAAGGGGGGCACAGATACGCAGTATTTT | CASSHQGKGGTDTQYF
. | . | TRBJ1-2 | TRBV30 | TGTGCCTGGACCCCGCCTAATGGGGGCTACACCTTC | CAWTPPNGGYTF